In its sample, the clone carrying this T cell receptor (beta chain) was seen many times. Its target is unknown. The V end lost 2 bases, the J end lost 3 bases, and 8 bases lay between the germline ends. Germline V gene lookup returns CDR1 WSHSY and CDR2 SAAADI. The CDR3 extends over 13 amino acids. TCR beta CDR3 regions were amplified from RNA. Carried out on the TCR CDR3, a first-round RT-PCR used the HTBI primer set. Each CDR3 protein gets one entry after TCRdb re-called the multiplex PCR reads with MiXCR. In the table there are about 610,000 distinct CDR3 sequences, roughly 14% of which are singletons. Researchers barred patients who had uncontrolled infection, other autoimmune disease, pregnancy or lactation. On the basis of clinical symptoms, serum thyroxine and TRAb, thyroid ultrasound and orbital computed tomography, diagnoses were made. The sample belongs to a study of T cells in Graves' hyperthyroidism and ophthalmopathy.

Study-level results: From stable hyperthyroidism, ophthalmopathy was separated by a 13 V-J model. Ophthalmopathy was identified by the model a median around 6 months ahead of onset.

This clonotype was obtained from a woman in her thirties or forties with Graves' ophthalmopathy. Sequencing was carried out using blood. This chain joins TRBV10-2 and TRBJ2-7; no clear D gene. CDR3 region: CASSEVAVYEQYF. DNA of the CDR3: TGCGCCAGCAGTGAGGTGGCCGTCTACGAGCAGTACTTC.